What follows are 14 T cell receptor beta chains derived from one specimen sequenced in a study of blood T cell repertoires in COVID-19. Data came from immunoSEQ multiplex PCR; TCRdb stores just in-frame clones and leaves some out. Of around 220,000 clones listed, approximately 84% were seen once; the top ten hold roughly 2%. Input material: peripheral blood. Receptors were obtained from a man aged 35-49 years with active or convalescent COVID-19.

The V and J genes are TRBV18 and TRBJ1-4; D is perhaps TRBD1 (5 bases). The germline V and J ends were trimmed by 0 bases and 6 bases, with 14 bases remaining between them. The CDR3 covers 16 residues. Germline CDR1 reads KGHSH; CDR2 reads LQKENI. CDR3 residues: CASSPPVLGGDEKLFF. The DNA for the CDR3 is TGTGCCAGCTCACCACCGGTCCTCGGGGGAGATGAAAAACTGTTTTTT.

DNA of the CDR3: TGCGCCAGCAGCTGGCGGGATGGGTTTAGTACGAGCAATGAGCAGTTCTTC. Protein sequence: CASSWRDGFSTSNEQFF. The chain joins TRBV5-1 to TRBJ2-1; possible D gene TRBD2, 6 bases. Germline-derived CDR1 and CDR2 are SGHRS and YFSETQ. The CDR3 runs to 17 residues. The V end was cut by 3 bases, the J end by 6 bases, with 22 bases between.

This clone was recorded once. The rearrangement links TRBV6-2 or TRBV6-3 to TRBJ1-2; D perhaps matches TRBD1 (5 bases). Germline-derived CDR1 and CDR2 are MNHEY and SVGEGT. Trimming stripped 2 bases from V and 4 bases from J, with 8 bases between. The CDR3 has 13 residues. CDR3 protein: CASSYVQGYGYTF. The CDR3 coding sequence is TGTGCCAGCAGTTACGTCCAGGGCTATGGCTACACCTTC.

The chain combines TRBV5-1 with TRBJ2-7, with 7 nucleotides matching TRBD2. With 0 bases clipped from V and 2 bases from J, the junction kept 8 bases outside the gene matches. The CDR3 loop spans 16 amino acids. From germline, CDR1 is SGHRS and CDR2 YFSETQ. The CDR3 loop reads CASSLEWGRVTYEQYF. The CDR3 DNA reads as TGCGCCAGCAGCTTGGAGTGGGGGAGGGTTACCTACGAGCAGTACTTC.

Only a few counts were recorded for this clone. The chain employs TRBV9 and TRBJ1-3; D is unresolved. Trimming left V 1 base short and J 0 bases short, with 5 bases between. The CDR3 loop spans 14 amino acids. Germline V lookup: CDR1 SGDLS, CDR2 YYNGEE. The CDR3 nucleotides are TGTGCCAGCAGCGTACGGAGCTCTGGAAACACCATATATTTT. It specifies CASSVRSSGNTIYF. Using reference TRBV9 and TRBJ1-3 for the parts outside the CDR3, the full variable domain is DSGVTQTPKHLITATGQRVTLRCSPRSGDLSVYWYQQSLDQGLQFLIQYYNGEERAKGNILERFSAQQFPDLHSELNLSSLELGDSALYFCASSVRSSGNTIYFGEGSWLTVV.

The chain is built from TRBV5-1 and TRBJ1-2; 8 bases fit TRBD1. CDR3 size: 16 residues. CDR1 and CDR2 (germline): SGHRS, YFSETQ. The J segment lost 1 base and the V segment lost 3 bases, leaving 8 bases of the junction unmatched. In DNA, the CDR3 is TGCGCCAGCAGCTGGGCGGACAGGGAAATTAACTATGGCTACACCTTC. This encodes CASSWADREINYGYTF.

The chain carries TRBV19 and TRBJ1-5; D remains ambiguous. With 3 bases removed from V and 7 bases from J, the gap between germline ends came to 19 bases. This CDR3 is built from 16 residues. Looked up from germline, CDR1 is LNHDA and CDR2 is SQIVND (reference sequence). The chain's CDR3 is CASSIIADAWGQPQHF. The CDR3 bases are TGTGCCAGTAGTATTATAGCGGACGCTTGGGGACAGCCCCAGCATTTT.

The gene calls are TRBV9 and TRBJ1-3; the match to TRBD1 covers 7 bases. V shed 4 bases, J shed 0 bases, and the junction held 1 base outside the gene matches. Germline V gives CDR1 SGDLS, CDR2 YYNGEE. The CDR3 loop spans 14 amino acids. CDR3 in amino acids: CASSWDSSGNTIYF. For the CDR3, the DNA is TGTGCCAGCAGCTGGGACAGCTCTGGAAACACCATATATTTT.

The chain joins TRBV9 to TRBJ2-1; D is unresolved. Germline CDR1 SGDLS, CDR2 YYNGEE. The CDR3 loop spans 14 amino acids. Deletions cut 0 bases from V and 9 bases from J, with 13 bases between. CDR3 nucleotide sequence: TGTGCCAGCAGCGTAGGGGCTAACCAACTTGAGCAGTTCTTC. Its translation: CASSVGANQLEQFF.

This chain uses TRBV12-3 or TRBV12-4 with TRBJ2-2; D is undetermined. The V gene lost 5 bases and the J gene lost 3 bases, with 4 bases spanning the gap. There are 12 residues in the CDR3. The CDR3 DNA sequence: TGTGCCAGCAGTCCGGACACCGGGGAGCTGTTTTTT. Translation: CASSPDTGELFF.

The CDR3 loop is CASSLAGQVFYGYTF. In DNA form, the CDR3 reads TGTGCCAGCAGCTTGGCGGGACAGGTCTTCTATGGCTACACCTTC. This chain uses TRBV5-4 with TRBJ1-2, with TRBD1 identical over 8 bases. With 0 bases clipped from V and 4 bases from J, the junction kept 5 bases outside the gene matches. This CDR3 is built from 15 residues. The V gene's germline CDR1 is SGHNT and CDR2 YYREEE (reference sequence).

The CDR3 DNA follows: TGTGCCAGCAGTCTTCATGGACAGGAAAAACTGTTTTTT. This encodes CASSLHGQEKLFF. The gene calls are TRBV12-3 or TRBV12-4 and TRBJ1-4; weak D call: TRBD1 (6 bases). Trimming removed 5 bases at V and 8 bases at J, with 12 bases between. CDR3 length: 13 residues.

This chain uses TRBV9 with TRBJ2-7; TRBD1 matches at 9 bases. V lost 4 bases and J lost 5; bases outside the gene matches: 7. This CDR3 has 14 amino acids. Germline V gene sequence: CDR1 SGDLS, CDR2 YYNGEE. CDR3 residues: CASSTTGGSDEQYF. Written as DNA, the CDR3 is TGTGCCAGCAGCACTACAGGGGGCAGCGACGAGCAGTACTTC.

The chain has TRBV27 and TRBJ2-5; 7 nucleotides match TRBD2. Germline loops: CDR1 MNHEY, CDR2 SMNVEV (reference sequence). CDR3 length: 13 residues. The DNA of the CDR3 is TGTGCTGGGAGGAGGCGGGGGCAAGAGACCCAGTACTTC. Its translation is CAGRRRGQETQYF.